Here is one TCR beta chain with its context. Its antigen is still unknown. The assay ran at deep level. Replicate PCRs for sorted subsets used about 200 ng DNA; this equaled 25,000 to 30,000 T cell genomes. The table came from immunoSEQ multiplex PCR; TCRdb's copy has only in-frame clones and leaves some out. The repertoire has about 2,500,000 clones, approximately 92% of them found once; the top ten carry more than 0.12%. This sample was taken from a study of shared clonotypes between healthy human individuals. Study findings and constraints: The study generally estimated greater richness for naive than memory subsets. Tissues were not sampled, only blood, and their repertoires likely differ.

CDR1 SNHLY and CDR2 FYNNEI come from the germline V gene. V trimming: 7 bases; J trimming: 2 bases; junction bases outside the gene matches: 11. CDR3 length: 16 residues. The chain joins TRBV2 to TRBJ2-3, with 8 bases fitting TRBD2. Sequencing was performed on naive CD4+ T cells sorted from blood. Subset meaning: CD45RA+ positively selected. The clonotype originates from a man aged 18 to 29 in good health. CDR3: CASIMSGGFPTDTQYF. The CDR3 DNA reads TGTGCCAGCATTATGAGCGGGGGATTTCCCACAGATACGCAGTATTTT.